This entry concerns a single T cell receptor beta chain. Its antigen is not identified. This entry comes from a study of somatic mutations in cytotoxic T cells in rheumatoid arthritis. The study, taken as a whole, reports: A single CD8+ clone exceeded 20% of CD8+ cells in about an eighth of the roughly 60 patients.

Trimming at V came to 5 bases and at J to 3 bases, leaving 10 bases not matched to a gene. The CDR3 runs to 16 residues. From germline, CDR1 is SEHNR and CDR2 FQNEAQ (reference sequence). Profiling relied on immunoSEQ multiplex PCR, and the TCRdb table lists in-frame clones only, not all of them. The sample has over 10,000 clones, under 75% seen once; the top ten hold around 10%. The sequence was collected from a woman in her thirties or forties in good health. The specimen sequenced was CD8+ T cells sorted from blood. The chain recombines TRBV7-9 with TRBJ2-1, with 7 bases identical to TRBD2. CDR3 DNA sequence: TGTGCCAGCAGCCCGTCCGGGACTACACTCTACAATGAGCAGTTCTTC. It yields the protein CASSPSGTTLYNEQFF.